Sequencing of this T cell receptor (beta chain) was carried out in a study of post-analysis software for immune sequencing data. Study observations and caveats: Compared with controls, patients had more of about 5 TRBV segments, including TRBV5-6, TRBV5-1 and TRBV20-1.

A note on this clonotype: The antigen is undetermined.

V lost 5 bases to trimming and J lost 1 base, with 15 bases between them. Looked up from germline, CDR1 is SGHTA and CDR2 is FQGNSA. The CDR3 loop spans 15 amino acids. Each TCR beta cDNA library carried unique molecular identifiers. TCRdb re-called the PCR reads with MiXCR, one entry per CDR3 protein. The sample lists 650,000 to 900,000 distinct CDR3 sequences, 46% seen once, with just under 5% in the top ten. The rearrangement joins TRBV7-2 to TRBJ2-7; tentative D call: TRBD1 (6 bases). This receptor was obtained from a girl aged 5 to 17 with multiple sclerosis. Sequencing used blood. This CDR3 reads CASSRTDSGSYEQYF. Here the CDR3 DNA reads TGTGCCAGCAGCCGAACGGACAGTGGTTCCTACGAGCAGTACTTC.